This entry describes one TCR beta chain. Its antigen remains unidentified. No much larger clonotype is one base removed from it; base qualities were not supplied. The sample belongs to a study of cytomegalovirus exposure and HLA in healthy donors (dated by TCRdb to the late 2010s). Study-wide context: According to an earlier analysis of a few hundred of the donors, some 180 million T cells yielded 100 million or so unique TCR beta sequences and about 300 Gb of sequence data. An early release covering 550 to 650 HLA-typed donors comprised about 300 gigabases of sequencing data and 65 million to 100 million unique TCR sequences. The genetic ancestry cluster associated with self-reported Caucasian donors included 81% of the 350 to 500 genotyped donors. The aim of the study was to test whether cataloging public T cell receptors could identify signatures of past pathogen exposure. The T cell repertoires of 670 or so subjects were profiled by immunosequencing and related to cytomegalovirus serostatus. Along with the 666-subject first cohort, a separate validation cohort of 120 different subjects was used. To predict cytomegalovirus infection status, the study combined high-throughput TCR immunosequencing, statistical association of individual TCRs with disease status, and machine learning. A later analysis re-analyzed previously published TCR beta repertoires from 660 or so donors and added high-resolution HLA genotyping to study TCR occurrence patterns. In the later analysis, no new phenotypic data were used to find candidate immune exposures; instead, reliance was placed on TCR beta sequences and their occurrence across donors. An earlier analysis of about 620 of the donors applied high-throughput TCR beta sequencing to assess whether each TCR beta V gene segment acted as functional or pseudogenic. Donor age, sex, ethnicity and CMV serostatus were collected together with the repertoire data. In a later genetic analysis, genome-wide SNP genotypes for about 65% of the 666 donors were used, and that subset was treated as a discovery cohort. Every repertoire in the discovery cohort had been generated on one and the same sequencing platform. HLA typing included class I and class II loci at four-digit resolution. Typing coverage differed by locus: A, B, C, DRB1 and DQB1 were typed in about 620-630 donors, DQA1 in 500 to 550, DPA1 in around 610, and DPB1 in just under 490. A handful of DR-DQ haplotypes were handled as single units for association and clustering because linkage in the cohort was strong. Among 398 genotyped donors of the cohort, an average of around 240,000 unique TCR beta nucleotide sequences were sequenced per donor, roughly a sixth of them non-productive. Summary of the overall study and its limitations: For the cohort, immune exposure information was limited to CMV serostatus. In vitro tests confirmed that a few of the cytomegalovirus-associated TCR beta chains recognize cytomegalovirus antigens. The classifier was reported to diagnose cytomegalovirus status with high specificity and sensitivity in both the original and validation cohorts. A later analysis reported that several top co-occurrence clusters appeared linked to parvovirus B19, influenza, CMV and Epstein-Barr virus. Correlated functional status among segregating V segments might reflect linkage disequilibrium, but an unknown experimental factor could not be ruled out. A later analysis associated about 16,000 TCR beta sequences with specific HLA alleles at a false discovery rate of 0.05. In a later analysis, most CMV-associated TCR beta chains were found to appear HLA-restricted, with HLA associations seemingly driven largely by CMV exposure. V-gene and J-gene trimming of TCR beta chains was associated with a missense DCLRE1C variant in a later genetic analysis, and the association was replicated in an independent cohort. In the study, some 160 TCR beta chains were listed as associated with cytomegalovirus. A cluster of highly shared sequence variants was judged likely to represent a technical artifact of the sequencing pipeline. Roughly uniform sequencing depth across donors was assumed in presence/absence analyses, although this assumption may not hold. In a later analysis, TCR association rates were found to vary across HLA loci, with the most associated TCRs seen for DRB1 alleles and the fewest for HLA-C alleles. The authors suggested that the approach could potentially be generalized to other disease states and immunological phenotypes. An earlier analysis of approximately 570 of the donors showed that most TCR beta V segments appeared in productive rearrangements either about 87% or about 30% of the time, which broadly matched IMGT annotations. Because counts were too low, roughly 16 rarely observed V segments, including chromosome 9 orphons, were excluded from the earlier analysis of 500 to 700 of the donors. A later genetic analysis reported fewer N-insertions in productive TCRs among donors in an Asian-associated ancestry cluster than the approximately 700-donor mean. Because HLA typing was missing for some donors at each locus, association tests included only the typed subset. A further reported finding was that TCR beta sequences accurately predicted the HLA-A and HLA-B alleles for most subjects in the first cohort. A later analysis found that HLA-associated TCR beta chains were more clonally expanded and had lower generation probabilities than equally common non-associated chains. Across donors, most TCR sequences were observed very rarely, whereas some public TCRs were present in many individuals. Assigning TCR associations to individual alleles was difficult when HLA alleles, especially DR and DQ, strongly co-occurred. Some IMGT-functional V segments, including TRBV6-2 and TRBV6-3, could not be told apart with the 87-base-pair reads, so those segments were excluded. Only TCR beta chains were sequenced in this cohort, and the absence of alpha or paired-chain data limited detectable features.

CDR1 is given as MGHRA and CDR2 as YSYEKL, both from the germline V gene. Germline trimming: 2 bases from V, 6 bases from J; junction bases outside gene matches: 5. The CDR3 holds 15 amino acids from the cysteine to the phenylalanine. Only the CDR3 part of the read is kept: 45 bases, read in frame from the first base. The library was produced with the immunoSEQ multiplex PCR assay. For the multiplex PCR, a mixture combining 60 forward primers for TCR Vbeta segments and 13 reverse primers for TCR Jbeta segments was used. Amplification of the CDR3 region of rearranged TCR beta genes was performed with a multiplex PCR assay on genomic DNA. The amplified TCR beta libraries were sequenced on the Illumina HiSeq System as 87-base-pair reads. From the authors' description of their analysis: Across the 666 repertoires, a later analysis counted 75 million to 90 million unique TCR beta chains, approximately 10 million of which were shared by at least two donors. Raw reads were error-corrected and collapsed into unique sequences by a nearest-neighbor algorithm in which closely related sequences were merged to remove PCR and sequencing errors. CDR3 sequences were aligned to IMGT reference sequences to assign V, D and J gene segments. For a sequence to be retained, a match of at least six nucleotides to both a V gene segment and a J gene segment was required. A rearrangement counted as productive if the CDR3 had no stop codons and remained in frame with V and J, and every other rearrangement counted as non-productive. Following IMGT convention, CDR3 was defined as the stretch from the second conserved V-encoded cysteine up to the conserved J-encoded phenylalanine. The earlier analysis of some 540 of the donors excluded any sequence lacking an unambiguous match to a single V gene segment. In an earlier analysis of several hundred of the donors, V segments were called functional above 56.7% productive rearrangements and were called segregating when the between-donor standard deviation exceeded 5%. A statistical classification framework was developed to diagnose cytomegalovirus status using the catalog of TCR beta chain sequences. V and J gene assignment, in a later analysis, came from comparing TCR nucleotide sequences with IMGT/GENE-DB human TR gene sequences. The TCRdist pipeline was used in a later analysis to assign CDR3 sequences and most-parsimonious VDJ recombination scenarios. In a later analysis, every TCR beta chain was defined by the combination of its CDR3 amino acid sequence and its V-gene family, and reads without a unique V-gene family were dropped. To address suspected cross-contamination and a sequencing artifact, a later analysis removed 450 to 700 highly shared, low-generation-probability nucleotide sequences. In a later analysis, a clonal expansion index was calculated for each public chain from normalized within-repertoire ranks of inferred template counts. Generation probabilities in a later analysis came from a VDJ recombination model fitted to out-of-frame rearrangements, and those results were checked against IGoR. A later analysis scored TCR-TCR, TCR-HLA and TCR-CMV co-occurrence with hypergeometric tests, applying a repertoire-size bias correction to TCR pairs. To estimate false discovery rates, a later analysis permuted the HLA or CMV assignments 20 times. A later analysis grouped co-occurring TCRs with DBSCAN, adding TCRdist sequence similarity when clustering within HLA-allele-positive subsets. Repertoires with fewer than 30,000 or more than 120,000 public chains, plus five repertoires with anomalous nucleotide sharing, were excluded from co-occurrence clustering. In TCRdb, the immuneACCESS table is reduced to in-frame sequences with V and J assigned. These tables do not hold every clone; where another copy was compared, an unresolved V gene accounts for under half, and the others remain unexplained. That table supplies the V and J calls and clone size; D and trimming were determined from the DNA. The sample has about 140,000 clones on record, roughly 72% of them singletons. Clones ranked in the top ten supply about 1.7% of the sample.

The cohort was made up of 500 to 800 healthy bone marrow donors. All cohort members were sampled while nominally healthy, although unrecorded immune exposures were likely present. The donor tested CMV seronegative and was one of the 352 seronegative cohort members. A peripheral blood sample was provided by each donor, and peripheral blood mononuclear cells were used for TCR beta sequencing. The Qiagen DNeasy Blood Extraction Kit was used to extract genomic DNA from the blood cell samples. Recombination linked TRBV4-1 to TRBJ1-1; 11 junctional bases match TRBD1. The receptor was derived from a man aged 40-49 years in good health and CMV-seronegative. Material for sequencing was PBMCs. CDR3 loop: CASSQPGQGESEAFF. The DNA reads as follows: TGCGCCAGCAGCCAACCGGGACAGGGGGAATCTGAAGCTTTCTTT.